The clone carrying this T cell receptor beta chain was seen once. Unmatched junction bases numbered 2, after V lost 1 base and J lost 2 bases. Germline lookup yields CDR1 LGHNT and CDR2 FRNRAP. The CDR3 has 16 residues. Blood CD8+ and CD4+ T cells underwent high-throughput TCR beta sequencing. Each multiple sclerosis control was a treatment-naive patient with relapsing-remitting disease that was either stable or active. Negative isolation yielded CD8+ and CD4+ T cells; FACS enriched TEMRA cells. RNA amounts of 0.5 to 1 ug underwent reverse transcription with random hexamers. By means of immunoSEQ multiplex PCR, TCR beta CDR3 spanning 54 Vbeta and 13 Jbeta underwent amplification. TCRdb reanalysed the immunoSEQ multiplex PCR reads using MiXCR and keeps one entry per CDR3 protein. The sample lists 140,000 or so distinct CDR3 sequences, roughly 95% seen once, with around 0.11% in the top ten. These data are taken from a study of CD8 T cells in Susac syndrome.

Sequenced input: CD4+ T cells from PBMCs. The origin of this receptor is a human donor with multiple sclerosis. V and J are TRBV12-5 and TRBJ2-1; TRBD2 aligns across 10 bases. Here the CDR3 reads CASGLASGSTYNEQFF. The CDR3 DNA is TGTGCTAGTGGTTTGGCTAGCGGGAGTACCTACAATGAGCAGTTCTTC.